This T cell receptor beta chain was identified in a study of cytotoxic CD8 clonotypes in ibrutinib-treated CLL. CDR3 length: 19 residues. The germline CDR1 and CDR2 sequences are MNHNS and SASEGT. The V end was cut by 4 bases, the J end by 0 bases, with 22 bases between. Repertoires were generated with immunoSEQ multiplex PCR, while TCRdb's copy carries only in-frame clones and drops some. The sample carries over 200,000 clones, 75% to 85% recorded once. The specimen was PBMCs, collected after 12 months of ibrutinib treatment. The gene calls are TRBV6-1 and TRBJ1-5, with D tentatively TRBD1 (5 bases). The receptor comes from a human donor with chronic lymphocytic leukemia. The CDR3 nucleotides are TGTGCCAGCAGTGCAAACGCCCGGACGGGGACGTATAGCAATCAGCCCCAGCATTTT. Translation gives CASSANARTGTYSNQPQHF.